These 28 T cell receptor beta chains were sequenced from one sample in a study of shared clonotypes between healthy human individuals. Method: immunoSEQ multiplex PCR; TCRdb's copy keeps in-frame clones and lacks some. The sample carries about 2.4 million clones, roughly nine tenths recorded once. Sequences were obtained from naive CD4+ T cells sorted from blood. Subset: CD45RA+ positively selected. These receptors all stem from a man aged 18 to 30 in good health.

The chain links TRBV18 to TRBJ2-3; D remains ambiguous. This CDR3 has 17 amino acids. Trimming shortened V by 3 bases and J by 0 bases, and 16 bases separated the two germline ends. Per the germline V gene, CDR1 is KGHSH and CDR2 is LQKENI. DNA of the CDR3: TGTGCCAGCTCACCGGCTACTTCTAGTTTTAGCACAGATACGCAGTATTTT. Amino acids: CASSPATSSFSTDTQYF. Complete variable domain (other parts from reference TRBV18 and TRBJ2-3): NAGVMQNPRHLVRRRGQEARLRCSPMKGHSHVYWYRQLPEEGLKFMVYLQKENIIDESGMPKERFSAEFPKEGPSILRIQQVVRGDSAAYFCASSPATSSFSTDTQYFGPGTRLTVL.

This clone came up once. CDR3 nucleotide sequence: TGTGCCAGCAGTTACTCGGCAGGGGCCACTAATGAAAAACTGTTTTTT. Translating it yields CASSYSAGATNEKLFF. This rearrangement joins TRBV6-5 to TRBJ1-4, with D maybe TRBD1 (6 bases). Germline CDR1 reads MNHEY; CDR2 reads SVGAGI. V lost 0 bases and J lost 2, with 10 bases in between. The CDR3 contains 16 residues.

This chain links TRBV15 with TRBJ2-1, with D possibly matching TRBD1 (5 bases). This CDR3 has 13 amino acids. Germline V gives CDR1 LNHNV, CDR2 YYDKDF (reference sequence). V lost 2 bases and J 6 bases, leaving 8 bases between the germline ends. The CDR3 DNA follows: TGTGCCACCAGCAGAACAGGTGGCAATGAGCAGTTCTTC. It is translated as CATSRTGGNEQFF.

The genes are TRBV2 and TRBJ2-7; D might be TRBD1 or TRBD2, each matching 5 bases. Trimming cost V 6 bases and J 6 bases, with 15 bases left between them. This CDR3 has 13 residues. The germline gives CDR1 SNHLY, CDR2 FYNNEI. CDR3 residues: CASRAIAGGEQYF. The DNA for the CDR3 is TGTGCCAGCAGGGCCATAGCTGGGGGCGAGCAGTACTTC.

Written as DNA, the CDR3 is TGTGCCAGCTCACCAGGCCTCACGGACCCACCCCTCCACTTT. Its protein is CASSPGLTDPPLHF. The chain links TRBV18 to TRBJ1-6; D is undetermined. Trimming shortened V by 2 bases and J by 11 bases, and 13 bases separated the two germline ends. CDR1 is KGHSH, CDR2 LQKENI, per germline. This CDR3 region has 14 residues.

The J gene is TRBJ1-6, the V gene TRBV28; D remains ambiguous. There are 14 residues in the CDR3. Germline CDR1 MDHEN, CDR2 SYDVKM. Trimming removed 5 bases at V and 9 bases at J, with 14 bases between. CDR3 protein: CASSPARESSPLHF. The CDR3 DNA follows: TGTGCCAGCAGTCCGGCCCGGGAGAGTTCACCCCTCCACTTT.

V usage is TRBV10-3 and J usage is TRBJ2-7, with 8 bases lining up with TRBD1. Germline V gene sequence: CDR1 ENHRY, CDR2 SYGVKD. This CDR3 is 14 amino acids long. Losses at the gene ends were 7 bases for V and 2 bases for J; bases not matched to a gene: 7. CDR3 DNA sequence: TGTGCCATCAACACGGGACAGGAGACCTACGAGCAGTACTTC. It is translated as CAINTGQETYEQYF.

The chain is built from TRBV18 and TRBJ1-5; D gene uncertain. Germline V lookup: CDR1 KGHSH, CDR2 LQKENI. This CDR3 is built from 15 residues. V gave up 4 bases and J gave up 4 bases, with 14 bases separating them. The CDR3 sequence is CASSQDEIRNQPQHF. The CDR3 coding sequence is TGTGCCAGCTCACAGGACGAGATTCGGAATCAGCCCCAGCATTTT.

This clone was detected only once. V usage is TRBV6-6 and J usage is TRBJ2-2; the D gene is possibly TRBD1 (6 bases). In germline, CDR1 is MNHNY, CDR2 SVGAGI (reference sequence). This CDR3 has 14 amino acids. With 6 bases removed from V and 5 bases from J, the gap between germline ends came to 13 bases. The CDR3 is CASRLQGGTGELFF. The CDR3 DNA reads TGTGCCAGCAGGCTACAGGGTGGGACCGGGGAGCTGTTTTTT.

This chain joins TRBV18 and TRBJ2-7; 9 nucleotides match TRBD1. V gave up 1 base and J gave up 4 bases; unmatched junction bases: 8. Germline lookup yields CDR1 KGHSH and CDR2 LQKENI. This CDR3 contains 16 residues. The CDR3: CASSPLSGQGLYEQYF. In DNA form, the CDR3 reads TGTGCCAGCTCACCACTCTCGGGACAGGGATTGTACGAGCAGTACTTC. The full variable domain, completed using reference TRBV18 and TRBJ2-7, is NAGVMQNPRHLVRRRGQEARLRCSPMKGHSHVYWYRQLPEEGLKFMVYLQKENIIDESGMPKERFSAEFPKEGPSILRIQQVVRGDSAAYFCASSPLSGQGLYEQYFGPGTRLTVT.

This clone turned up a few times. The chain links TRBV9 to TRBJ2-2; 7 nucleotides align to TRBD1. J lost 0 bases, V lost 4 bases, and 6 bases had no gene match. Germline CDR1 SGDLS, CDR2 YYNGEE. CDR3 length equals 16 residues. The CDR3 reads CASSLMGTANTGELFF. Here the CDR3 DNA reads TGTGCCAGCAGCTTAATGGGGACAGCGAACACCGGGGAGCTGTTTTTT.

This chain uses TRBV5-1 with TRBJ1-1; possibly TRBD1 for D (5 bases). This CDR3 comprises 14 residues. Germline CDR1 reads SGHRS; CDR2 reads YFSETQ. The V end was cut by 5 bases, the J end by 1 base, with 12 bases between. The CDR3 here is CASRSGAANTEAFF. Here the CDR3 DNA reads TGCGCCAGCAGGTCCGGGGCTGCGAACACTGAAGCTTTCTTT.

The chain joins TRBV7-9 to TRBJ1-2; 7 positions agree with TRBD1. Germline CDR1 reads SEHNR; CDR2 reads FQNEAQ (reference sequence). The CDR3 runs to 12 residues. V dropped 6 bases and J dropped 4; count of bases not matched to a gene: 2. The CDR3 sequence is CASRTGSYGYTF. The CDR3 region has the DNA TGTGCCAGCAGGACAGGGAGCTATGGCTACACCTTC.

This chain joins TRBV6-1 and TRBJ2-3; no clear D. The CDR3 consists of 16 residues. The germline V and J ends were trimmed by 1 base and 2 bases, with 13 bases remaining between them. Germline V gives CDR1 MNHNS, CDR2 SASEGT. This chain's CDR3 is CASSEEVAVYTDTQYF. The CDR3 DNA reads TGTGCCAGCAGTGAAGAGGTAGCCGTCTACACAGATACGCAGTATTTT.

This clone was recorded only once. The V gene is TRBV18, the J gene TRBJ2-1; D not resolved. Germline V gene lookup returns CDR1 KGHSH and CDR2 LQKENI. Trimming took off 0 bases at V and 8 bases at J, with 11 bases between the two ends. CDR3 length: 14 amino acids. CDR3 sequence (DNA): TGTGCCAGCTCACCACCGAATCCCCGCCATGAGCAGTTCTTC. This codes for CASSPPNPRHEQFF.

The rearrangement uses TRBV7-4 and TRBJ1-6; D is unclear. CDR1 is SGHVT, CDR2 SQSDAQ, per germline. V was shortened by 5 bases and J by 9 bases, with 17 bases between the two germline ends. The CDR3 sequence is 15 residues long. The CDR3 DNA reads TGTGCCAGCAGCCAACTCTCCCAATTGGGTTCACCCCTCCACTTT. This codes for CASSQLSQLGSPLHF.

Points on this clone: Other DNA sequences of this sample code for an identical CDR3. The DNA of the CDR3 is TGTGCCAGCAGCTTAGGTGGGGACACTGAAGCTTTCTTT. Translating it yields CASSLGGDTEAFF. The J gene is TRBJ1-1, the V gene TRBV7-8; D call uncertain. V lost 1 base to trimming and J lost 3 bases, with 6 bases between them. The germline gives CDR1 SGHVS, CDR2 FQNEAQ. The CDR3 spans 13 residues.

The chain joins TRBV30 to TRBJ1-1; D not certain. Germline assignment: CDR1 GTSNPN and CDR2 SVGIG (reference sequence). The CDR3 runs 14 residues. The V gene lost 1 base and the J gene lost 0 bases, with 9 bases spanning the gap. The CDR3 nucleotides read TGTGCCTGGAGTGAGGGCAGCATGAACACTGAAGCTTTCTTT. The encoded protein is CAWSEGSMNTEAFF.

V is TRBV5-1 and J is TRBJ2-5; D is perhaps TRBD1 or TRBD2 (8 bases each). V dropped 1 base and J dropped 2 bases, with 33 bases sitting between them. Germline V gene data show CDR1 as SGHRS and CDR2 as YFSETQ. The CDR3 has 22 residues. The CDR3 bases are TGCGCCAGCAGCTTGTCCCCCGGCCCCAGGGGGCAGCGGGGGACCTTTCAAGAGACCCAGTACTTC. Its translation: CASSLSPGPRGQRGTFQETQYF.

The chain uses TRBV11-2 and TRBJ2-5; D is unresolved. The germline V gene encodes CDR1 SGHAT and CDR2 FQNNGV. The CDR3 is made up of 11 amino acids. V gave up 8 bases and J gave up 7 bases, with 11 bases separating them. CDR3 nucleotide sequence: TGTGCCAGCTCTAGAAGTGGGACCCAGTACTTC. Protein: CASSRSGTQYF.

In regard to this clone: The same CDR3 also results from other DNA sequences found in this sample. The V gene is TRBV7-8, the J gene TRBJ2-7; D not certain. In germline, CDR1 is SGHVS, CDR2 FQNEAQ. Trimming pared 2 bases from V and 3 bases from J, leaving 8 bases between. This CDR3 is built from 13 residues. As DNA, the CDR3 is TGTGCCAGCAGCTTAACCGGATACTACGAGCAGTACTTC. The encoded protein is CASSLTGYYEQYF.

The CDR3 nucleotides read TGTGCCTGGAGCACGGGACAGGGGGATGGAAACACCATATATTTT. Its translation is CAWSTGQGDGNTIYF. The rearrangement links TRBV30 to TRBJ1-3; the match to TRBD1 covers 11 bases. CDR3 length: 15 residues. Germline values: CDR1 GTSNPN, CDR2 SVGIG (reference sequence). V shed 3 bases, J shed 3 bases, and the junction held 4 bases outside the gene matches.

This chain links TRBV28 with TRBJ2-7; D is possibly TRBD2 (5 bases). Germline V gene data show CDR1 as MDHEN and CDR2 as SYDVKM. V gave up 5 bases and J gave up 3 bases, with 17 bases separating them. CDR3 size: 15 residues. This CDR3 reads CASSQYRGSSYEQYF. DNA for the CDR3: TGTGCCAGCAGTCAATACCGAGGGTCCAGCTACGAGCAGTACTTC.

The chain couples TRBV4-1 to TRBJ1-2; 7 bases map to TRBD1. Germline V gives CDR1 MGHRA, CDR2 YSYEKL. Unmatched junction bases numbered 11, after V lost 0 bases and J lost 4 bases. The CDR3 runs to 17 residues. The CDR3 protein is CASSQDHSTGVFYGYTF. CDR3 sequence (DNA): TGCGCCAGCAGCCAAGATCATTCTACAGGGGTCTTCTATGGCTACACCTTC.

This rearrangement joins TRBV12-5 to TRBJ2-2; D tentatively reads TRBD1 or TRBD2 (5 bases each). The germline V gene has CDR1 LGHNT and CDR2 FRNRAP. The CDR3 consists of 15 residues. V was pared by 7 bases and J by 0 bases, with 12 bases between. The CDR3 nucleotides read TGTGCTAGTGTTCGGGGACGGTCGAACACCGGGGAGCTGTTTTTT. The encoded protein is CASVRGRSNTGELFF.

The V and J genes are TRBV15 and TRBJ1-2, with D maybe TRBD1 (5 bases). Germline CDR1 and CDR2: LNHNV and YYDKDF (reference sequence). The V end lost 3 bases, the J end lost 4 bases, and 12 bases lay between the germline ends. The CDR3 runs to 14 residues. CDR3 amino acids: CATSSGTGLYGYTF. The CDR3 nucleotides are TGTGCCACCAGCAGTGGAACAGGACTCTATGGCTACACCTTC.

This clone was detected only once. The chain recombines TRBV28 with TRBJ1-2; 7 nucleotides match TRBD1. V was clipped by 5 bases and J by 2 bases; unmatched bases: 8. CDR3 size: 15 residues. Germline CDR1 reads MDHEN; CDR2 reads SYDVKM. The CDR3 region has the DNA TGTGCCAGCAGTCCGGAGGGACAGATCAACTATGGCTACACCTTC. Translation gives CASSPEGQINYGYTF.

V is TRBV19 and J is TRBJ2-7; no clear D. This CDR3 has 12 residues. Deletions cut 5 bases from V and 3 bases from J, with 8 bases between. CDR1 is LNHDA and CDR2 is SQIVND in the germline V gene (reference sequence). The CDR3 region is CASSDSFYEQYF. CDR3 coding DNA: TGTGCCAGTAGTGATAGCTTCTACGAGCAGTACTTC.